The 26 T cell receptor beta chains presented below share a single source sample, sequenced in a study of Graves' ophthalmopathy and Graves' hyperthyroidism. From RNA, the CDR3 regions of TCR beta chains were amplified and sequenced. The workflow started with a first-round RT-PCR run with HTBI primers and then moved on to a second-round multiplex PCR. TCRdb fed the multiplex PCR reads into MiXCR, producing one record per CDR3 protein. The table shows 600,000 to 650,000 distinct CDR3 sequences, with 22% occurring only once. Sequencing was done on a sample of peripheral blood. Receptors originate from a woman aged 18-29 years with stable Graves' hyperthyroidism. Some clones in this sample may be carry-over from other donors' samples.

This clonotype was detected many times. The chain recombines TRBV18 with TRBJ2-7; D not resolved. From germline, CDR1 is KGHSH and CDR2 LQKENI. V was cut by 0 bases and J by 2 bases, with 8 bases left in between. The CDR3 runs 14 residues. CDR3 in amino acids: CASSPPSQPYEQYF. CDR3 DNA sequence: TGTGCCAGCTCACCACCCTCACAGCCCTACGAGCAGTACTTC.

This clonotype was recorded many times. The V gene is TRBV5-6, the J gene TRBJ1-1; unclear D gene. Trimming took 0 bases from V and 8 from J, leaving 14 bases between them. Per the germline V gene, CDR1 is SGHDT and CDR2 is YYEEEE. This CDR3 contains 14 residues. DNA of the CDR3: TGTGCCAGCAGCTTGGCCTTGAAGGGAGGGGAAGCTTTCTTT. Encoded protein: CASSLALKGGEAFF.

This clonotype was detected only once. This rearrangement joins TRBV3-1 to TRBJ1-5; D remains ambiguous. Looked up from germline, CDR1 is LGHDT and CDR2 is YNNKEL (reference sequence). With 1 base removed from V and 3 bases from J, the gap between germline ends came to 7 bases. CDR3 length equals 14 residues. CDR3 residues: CASSQAVVNQPQHF. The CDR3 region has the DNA TGTGCCAGCAGCCAAGCGGTGGTCAATCAGCCCCAGCATTTT.

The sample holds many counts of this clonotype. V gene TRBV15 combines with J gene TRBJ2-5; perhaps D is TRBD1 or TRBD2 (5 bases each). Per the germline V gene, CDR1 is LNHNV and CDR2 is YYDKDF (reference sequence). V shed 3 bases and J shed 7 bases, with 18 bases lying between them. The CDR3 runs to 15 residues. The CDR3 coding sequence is TGTGCCACCAGCAGTCCCGCTCACGGGGCGGGGACCCAGTACTTC. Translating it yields CATSSPAHGAGTQYF.

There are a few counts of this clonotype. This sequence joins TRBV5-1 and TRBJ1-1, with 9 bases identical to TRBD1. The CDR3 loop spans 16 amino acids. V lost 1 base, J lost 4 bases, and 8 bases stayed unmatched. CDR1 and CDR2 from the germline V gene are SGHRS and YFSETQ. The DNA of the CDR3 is TGCGCCAGCAGCTTGCGAGGACAGGGGTTGGGCACTGAAGCTTTCTTT. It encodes CASSLRGQGLGTEAFF.

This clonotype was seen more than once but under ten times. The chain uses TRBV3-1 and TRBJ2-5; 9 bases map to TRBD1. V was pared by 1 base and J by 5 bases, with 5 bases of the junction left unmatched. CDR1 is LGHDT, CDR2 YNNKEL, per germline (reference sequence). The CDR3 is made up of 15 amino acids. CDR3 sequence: CASSQVIDRGETQYF. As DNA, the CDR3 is TGTGCCAGCAGCCAAGTCATAGACAGGGGGGAGACCCAGTACTTC.

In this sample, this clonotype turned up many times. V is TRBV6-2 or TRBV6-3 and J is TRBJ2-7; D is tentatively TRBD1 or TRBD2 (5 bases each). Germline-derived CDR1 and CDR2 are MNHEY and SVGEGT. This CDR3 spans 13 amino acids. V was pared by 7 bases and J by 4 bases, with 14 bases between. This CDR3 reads CASTITGPYEQYF. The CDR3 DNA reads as TGTGCCAGCACCATCACGGGACCTTACGAGCAGTACTTC.

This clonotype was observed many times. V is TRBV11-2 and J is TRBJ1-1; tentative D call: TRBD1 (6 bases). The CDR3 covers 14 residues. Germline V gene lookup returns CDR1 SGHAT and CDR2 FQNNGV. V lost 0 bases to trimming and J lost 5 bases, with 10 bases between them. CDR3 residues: CASSLDQGLTEAFF. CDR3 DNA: TGTGCCAGCAGCTTAGATCAGGGGTTGACTGAAGCTTTCTTT.

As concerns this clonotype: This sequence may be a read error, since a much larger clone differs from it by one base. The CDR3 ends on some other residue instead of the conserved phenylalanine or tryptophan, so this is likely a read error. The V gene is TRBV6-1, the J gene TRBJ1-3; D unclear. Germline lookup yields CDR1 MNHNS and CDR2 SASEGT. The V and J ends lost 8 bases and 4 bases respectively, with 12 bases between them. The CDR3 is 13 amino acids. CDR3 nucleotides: TGTGCCAGCCCCACGTGGTCGGGAAACACCATATATGTT. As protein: CASPTWSGNTIYV.

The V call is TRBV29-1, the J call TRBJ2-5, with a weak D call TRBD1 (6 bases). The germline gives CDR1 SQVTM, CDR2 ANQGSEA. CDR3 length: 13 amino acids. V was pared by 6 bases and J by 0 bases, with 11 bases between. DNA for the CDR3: TGCAGCGTGGAACAGGGTTACCAAGAGACCCAGTACTTC. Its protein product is CSVEQGYQETQYF.

CDR3: CASSFTPGGSYGYTF. CDR3 nucleotides: TGTGCCAGCAGCTTTACGCCCGGAGGGAGCTATGGCTACACCTTC. The J gene is TRBJ1-2, the V gene TRBV7-2; D is unclear. V dropped 3 bases and J dropped 4 bases, with 15 bases sitting between them. Germline V gives CDR1 SGHTA, CDR2 FQGNSA. The length of the CDR3 is 15 residues.

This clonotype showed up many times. The CDR3 DNA sequence: TGTGCCACTAACCCGGACAGGGGCGACCCAGATACGCAGTATTTT. Translating it yields CATNPDRGDPDTQYF. The chain is built from TRBV19 and TRBJ2-3; 9 bases align to TRBD1. This CDR3 has 15 residues. Germline V gene lookup returns CDR1 LNHDA and CDR2 SQIVND (reference sequence). Germline trimming cut 10 bases from V and 4 bases from J; bases unmatched to any gene: 12. Variable domain in full (rest from reference TRBV19 and TRBJ2-3): DGGITQSPKYLFRKEGQNVTLSCEQNLNHDAMYWYRQDPGQGLRLIYYSQIVNDFQKGDIAEGYSVSREKKESFPLTVTSAQKNPTAFYLCATNPDRGDPDTQYFGPGTRLTVL.

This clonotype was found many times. The CDR3: CASSERWSYEQYF. As DNA, the CDR3 is TGTGCCAGCAGTGAACGCTGGTCATACGAGCAGTACTTC. This chain joins TRBV2 and TRBJ2-7; unclear D gene. CDR1 SNHLY and CDR2 FYNNEI come from the germline V gene. V was trimmed by 2 bases and J by 4 bases, leaving 9 bases between them. This CDR3 contains 13 residues.

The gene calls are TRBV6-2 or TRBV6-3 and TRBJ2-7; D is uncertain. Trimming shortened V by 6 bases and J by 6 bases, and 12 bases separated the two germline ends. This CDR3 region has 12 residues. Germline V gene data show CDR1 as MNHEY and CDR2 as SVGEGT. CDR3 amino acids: CASSSEIGEQYF. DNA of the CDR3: TGTGCCAGCAGCTCCGAAATAGGCGAGCAGTACTTC.

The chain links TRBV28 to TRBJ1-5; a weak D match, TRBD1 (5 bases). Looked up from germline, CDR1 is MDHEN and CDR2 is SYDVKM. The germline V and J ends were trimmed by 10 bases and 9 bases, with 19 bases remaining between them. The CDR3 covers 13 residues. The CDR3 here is CATSGQGRRPQHF. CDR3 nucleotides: TGTGCCACCTCGGGGCAGGGACGTAGGCCCCAGCATTTT.

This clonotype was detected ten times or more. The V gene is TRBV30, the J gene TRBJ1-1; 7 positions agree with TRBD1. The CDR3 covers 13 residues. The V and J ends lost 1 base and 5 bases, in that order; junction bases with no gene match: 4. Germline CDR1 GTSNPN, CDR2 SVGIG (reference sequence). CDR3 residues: CAWSADRATEAFF. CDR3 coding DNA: TGTGCCTGGAGTGCCGACAGGGCGACTGAAGCTTTCTTT.

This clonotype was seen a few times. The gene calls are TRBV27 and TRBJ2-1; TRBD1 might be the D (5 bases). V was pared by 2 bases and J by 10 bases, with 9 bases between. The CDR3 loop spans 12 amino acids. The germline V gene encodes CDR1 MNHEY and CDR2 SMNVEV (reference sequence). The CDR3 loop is CASSLARQEQFF. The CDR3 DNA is TGTGCCAGCAGTTTAGCCAGACAGGAGCAGTTCTTC.

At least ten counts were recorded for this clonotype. DNA of the CDR3: TGTGCCAGCAGTTTATATAGCGGGAGTGGAACCGGGGAGCTGTTTTTT. It encodes CASSLYSGSGTGELFF. The chain combines TRBV28 with TRBJ2-2, with 9 bases fitting TRBD2. The CDR3 length is 16 residues. V lost 1 base and J lost 5; bases outside the gene matches: 5. The V gene's germline CDR1 is MDHEN and CDR2 SYDVKM.

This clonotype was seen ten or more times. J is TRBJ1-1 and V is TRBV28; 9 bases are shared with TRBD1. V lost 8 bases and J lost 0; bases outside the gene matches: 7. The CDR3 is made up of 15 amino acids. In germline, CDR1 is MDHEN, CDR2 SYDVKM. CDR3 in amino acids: CASHPGTGLNTEAFF. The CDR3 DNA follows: TGTGCCAGCCATCCGGGGACAGGGTTGAACACTGAAGCTTTCTTT.

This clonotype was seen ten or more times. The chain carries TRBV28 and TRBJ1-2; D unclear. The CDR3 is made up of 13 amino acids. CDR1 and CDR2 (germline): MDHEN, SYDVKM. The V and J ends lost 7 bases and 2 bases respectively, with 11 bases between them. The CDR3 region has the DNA TGTGCCAGCAAAGTCGGATCCAACTATGGCTACACCTTC. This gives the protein CASKVGSNYGYTF.

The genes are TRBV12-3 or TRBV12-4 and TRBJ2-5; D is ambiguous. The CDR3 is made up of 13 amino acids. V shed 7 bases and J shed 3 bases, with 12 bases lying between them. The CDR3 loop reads CASTPGPEETQYF. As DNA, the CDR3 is TGTGCCAGCACCCCCGGGCCGGAAGAGACCCAGTACTTC.

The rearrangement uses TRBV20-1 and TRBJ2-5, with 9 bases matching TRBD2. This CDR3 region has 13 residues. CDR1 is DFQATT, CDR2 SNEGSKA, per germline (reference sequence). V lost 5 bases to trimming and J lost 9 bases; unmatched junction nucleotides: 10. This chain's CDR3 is CSAGVAGVGSQYF. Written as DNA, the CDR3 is TGCAGTGCTGGGGTAGCGGGAGTAGGTTCCCAGTACTTC.

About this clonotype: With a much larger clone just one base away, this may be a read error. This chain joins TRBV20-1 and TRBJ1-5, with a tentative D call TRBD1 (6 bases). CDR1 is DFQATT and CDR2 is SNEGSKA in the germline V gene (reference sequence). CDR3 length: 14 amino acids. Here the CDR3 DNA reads TGCAGTGCCAGTATGGTGGGGGCGGGCCAGCCCAAGCATTTT. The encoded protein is CSASMVGAGQPKHF.

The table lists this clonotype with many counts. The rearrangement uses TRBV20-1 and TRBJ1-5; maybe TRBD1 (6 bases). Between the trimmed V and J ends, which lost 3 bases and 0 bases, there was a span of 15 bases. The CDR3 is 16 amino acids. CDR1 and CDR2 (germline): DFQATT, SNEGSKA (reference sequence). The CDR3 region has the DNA TGCAGTGCTAGCCTCCCGGGACACCATAGCAATCAGCCCCAGCATTTT. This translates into CSASLPGHHSNQPQHF.

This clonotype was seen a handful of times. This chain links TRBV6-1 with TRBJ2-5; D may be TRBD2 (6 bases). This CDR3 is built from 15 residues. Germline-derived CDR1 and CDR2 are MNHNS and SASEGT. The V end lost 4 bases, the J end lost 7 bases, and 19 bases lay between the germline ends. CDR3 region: CASSGSGTRRVTQYF. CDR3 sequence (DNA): TGTGCCAGCAGTGGATCCGGGACTCGGAGGGTGACCCAGTACTTC.

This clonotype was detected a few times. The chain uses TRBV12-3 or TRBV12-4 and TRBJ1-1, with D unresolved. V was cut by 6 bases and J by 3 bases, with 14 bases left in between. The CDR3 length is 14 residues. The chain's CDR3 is CASSTDRDDTEAFF. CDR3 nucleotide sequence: TGTGCCAGCAGCACAGACCGGGATGACACTGAAGCTTTCTTT.